A selection of T cell receptor beta chains follows, all from one sample in a study of beta chain features in type 1 diabetes. Sequencing was performed with immunoSEQ multiplex PCR; in TCRdb, only in-frame clones are kept and a portion is missing. The sample lists around 250,000 clones, about 15% occurring once. The sequenced sample consisted of naive CD4+ T cells from blood. Receptor source: a man under 40 with type 1 diabetes. The CDR3 runs from the conserved cysteine through the conserved F or W. Fields, in order: V gene, clone size, CDR3 length, J gene, D gene, CDR3 DNA, CDR3 protein. A D gene is named only where the DNA matches it firmly. For some rows the clone size is stated as once, few or many, or as a class when expanded; others skip it.

v_gene: TRBV5-4
abundance: .
len: 12
j_gene: TRBJ2-3
d_gene: TRBD2
CDR3nt: TGTGCCCTTGGGGTAGCGGGTGATACGCAGTATTTT
CDR3aa: CALGVAGDTQYF

v_gene: TRBV5-6
abundance: few
len: 17
j_gene: TRBJ2-1
d_gene: TRBD1
CDR3nt: TGTGCCAGCAGCTCGGGGACAGGGAAGGCCTCCTACAATGAGCAGTTCTTC
CDR3aa: CASSSGTGKASYNEQFF

v_gene: TRBV19
abundance: .
len: 16
j_gene: TRBJ2-6
d_gene: TRBD1
CDR3nt: TGTGCCAGTACCGAGGACAGGGAGCATGGGGCCAACGTCCTGACTTTC
CDR3aa: CASTEDREHGANVLTF

v_gene: TRBV25-1
abundance: .
len: 14
j_gene: TRBJ2-2
d_gene: .
CDR3nt: TGTGCCAGCAGAGAGAGGACGAACACCGGGGAGCTGTTTTTT
CDR3aa: CASRERTNTGELFF

v_gene: TRBV19
abundance: .
len: 15
j_gene: TRBJ2-1
d_gene: TRBD1
CDR3nt: TGTGCCAGTGGAAATGGCGGCAGGGGGTTGTATGAGCAGTTCTTC
CDR3aa: CASGNGGRGLYEQFF

v_gene: TRBV6-5
abundance: .
len: 16
j_gene: TRBJ1-2
d_gene: TRBD1
CDR3nt: TGTGCCAGCAGTTGGACAGGGGGCGGGGAATCCGATGGCTACACCTTC
CDR3aa: CASSWTGGGESDGYTF

v_gene: TRBV19
abundance: .
len: 12
j_gene: TRBJ1-2
d_gene: TRBD1
CDR3nt: TGTGCCAGTGAACAGGGGGAGTACGGCTACACCTTC
CDR3aa: CASEQGEYGYTF

v_gene: TRBV2
abundance: few
len: 13
j_gene: TRBJ1-6
d_gene: .
CDR3nt: TGTGCCAGCAGGGGTACCGGAGATTCACCCCTCCACTTT
CDR3aa: CASRGTGDSPLHF

v_gene: TRBV19
abundance: .
len: 14
j_gene: TRBJ2-1
d_gene: .
CDR3nt: TGTGCCAGTAGTGAAGGGAGGGGGTACAATGAGCAGTTCTTC
CDR3aa: CASSEGRGYNEQFF

v_gene: TRBV30
abundance: few
len: 17
j_gene: TRBJ1-1
d_gene: .
CDR3nt: TGTGCCTGGAGCGCCCCGAAAGGGTGGCAGGGGAACACTGAAGCTTTCTTT
CDR3aa: CAWSAPKGWQGNTEAFF

v_gene: TRBV7-2
abundance: once
len: 12
j_gene: TRBJ1-2
d_gene: .
CDR3nt: TGTGCCAGCAGCTTAGGGGACTACGGCTACACCTTC
CDR3aa: CASSLGDYGYTF

v_gene: TRBV7-2
abundance: few
len: 16
j_gene: TRBJ2-1
d_gene: TRBD2
CDR3nt: TGTGCCAGCAGCCTGTCTTCGGGACTAGGGGACGGGGAGCAGTTCTTC
CDR3aa: CASSLSSGLGDGEQFF

v_gene: TRBV7-8
abundance: .
len: 15
j_gene: TRBJ2-3
d_gene: .
CDR3nt: TGTGCCAGCAGCTTAGAGGGCCGGGCGGGAGATACGCAGTATTTT
CDR3aa: CASSLEGRAGDTQYF

v_gene: TRBV6-1
abundance: .
len: 15
j_gene: TRBJ2-1
d_gene: TRBD1
CDR3nt: TGTGCCAGCTCGAGACAGGGCACCGACAAATATGAGCAGTTCTTC
CDR3aa: CASSRQGTDKYEQFF

v_gene: TRBV15
abundance: .
len: 14
j_gene: TRBJ1-1
d_gene: .
CDR3nt: TGTGCCACCAGCAGAGATCTCCTTCTGACTGAAGCTTTCTTT
CDR3aa: CATSRDLLLTEAFF

v_gene: TRBV5-4
abundance: few
len: 16
j_gene: TRBJ2-3
d_gene: TRBD1
CDR3nt: TGTGCCAGCAGCTTGGTGACAGGGCTTTCCACAGATACGCAGTATTTT
CDR3aa: CASSLVTGLSTDTQYF

v_gene: TRBV5-1
abundance: .
len: 15
j_gene: TRBJ2-3
d_gene: .
CDR3nt: TGCGCCAGCAGCGGGCGGGATCCACCCACAGATACGCAGTATTTT
CDR3aa: CASSGRDPPTDTQYF

v_gene: TRBV29-1
abundance: .
len: 13
j_gene: TRBJ1-4
d_gene: TRBD1
CDR3nt: TGCAGCGTTTCCATGGGACAGGCTGAAAAACTGTTTTTT
CDR3aa: CSVSMGQAEKLFF

v_gene: TRBV30
abundance: .
len: 15
j_gene: TRBJ2-1
d_gene: TRBD2
CDR3nt: TGTGCCTGGGGAGCGGGCGGGGGGGGGAACAATGAGCAGTTCTTC
CDR3aa: CAWGAGGGGNNEQFF

v_gene: TRBV7-2
abundance: few
len: 14
j_gene: TRBJ2-5
d_gene: TRBD1
CDR3nt: TGTGCCAGCAGTCCGGACAGGGCGATGGAGACCCAGTACTTC
CDR3aa: CASSPDRAMETQYF

v_gene: TRBV21-1
abundance: few
len: 14
j_gene: TRBJ2-5
d_gene: .
CDR3nt: TGTGCCAGCCTTCAGGACAGGGGACGAGAGACCCAGTACTTC
CDR3aa: CASLQDRGRETQYF

v_gene: TRBV12-5
abundance: few
len: 15
j_gene: TRBJ2-1
d_gene: TRBD2
CDR3nt: TGTGCTAGTGGTTCGGTTGAATTAGCGGGGGATGAGCAGTTCTTC
CDR3aa: CASGSVELAGDEQFF

v_gene: TRBV7-9
abundance: .
len: 14
j_gene: TRBJ2-7
d_gene: TRBD1
CDR3nt: TGTGCCAGCAGCCCCGTGGGGACAGCCTACGAGCAGTACTTC
CDR3aa: CASSPVGTAYEQYF

v_gene: TRBV13
abundance: .
len: 14
j_gene: TRBJ2-7
d_gene: TRBD1
CDR3nt: TGTGCCAGCAGCTCCGGGACAGGGCCCTACGAGCAGTACTTC
CDR3aa: CASSSGTGPYEQYF

v_gene: TRBV29-1
abundance: few
len: 11
j_gene: TRBJ2-5
d_gene: .
CDR3nt: TGCAGCGTTGTACTAGGTGAGACCCAGTACTTC
CDR3aa: CSVVLGETQYF

v_gene: TRBV5-1
abundance: .
len: 12
j_gene: TRBJ2-5
d_gene: .
CDR3nt: TGCGCCAGCAGCCCAGGGTCGGAGACCCAGTACTTC
CDR3aa: CASSPGSETQYF

v_gene: TRBV29-1
abundance: .
len: 13
j_gene: TRBJ2-2
d_gene: TRBD1
CDR3nt: TGCAGCGCCCGGACAGGTAGCACCGGGGAGCTGTTTTTT
CDR3aa: CSARTGSTGELFF

v_gene: TRBV12-5
abundance: .
len: 13
j_gene: TRBJ2-5
d_gene: .
CDR3nt: TGTGCTAGTGGTTTAGCGGTCCAAGAGACCCAGTACTTC
CDR3aa: CASGLAVQETQYF

v_gene: TRBV11-2
abundance: few
len: 16
j_gene: TRBJ2-1
d_gene: .
CDR3nt: TGTGCCAGCAGCTTAGGTCTGGGGGCGAAGTCGAATGAGCAGTTCTTC
CDR3aa: CASSLGLGAKSNEQFF

v_gene: TRBV30
abundance: .
len: 16
j_gene: TRBJ1-6
d_gene: TRBD1
CDR3nt: TGTGCCTGGACGCCTCGAAGGACAGGGTCCAATTCACCCCTCCACTTT
CDR3aa: CAWTPRRTGSNSPLHF

v_gene: TRBV6-5
abundance: .
len: 16
j_gene: TRBJ1-2
d_gene: TRBD1
CDR3nt: TGTGCCAGCAGTTATTTGGGGACAGGGCCAACCTATGGCTACACCTTC
CDR3aa: CASSYLGTGPTYGYTF

v_gene: TRBV4-1
abundance: few
len: 16
j_gene: TRBJ2-3
d_gene: .
CDR3nt: TGCGCCAGCAGCCAAGACGCAGGGCAGGGGGGAGATACGCAGTATTTT
CDR3aa: CASSQDAGQGGDTQYF

v_gene: TRBV11-2
abundance: few
len: 15
j_gene: TRBJ1-1
d_gene: .
CDR3nt: TGTGCCAGCAGCCTCGGGACACAGATTAACACTGAAGCTTTCTTT
CDR3aa: CASSLGTQINTEAFF

v_gene: TRBV11-2
abundance: .
len: 15
j_gene: TRBJ2-1
d_gene: TRBD1
CDR3nt: TGTGCCAGCAGCTCTGACAGGGGTTTAGAAAATGAGCAGTTCTTC
CDR3aa: CASSSDRGLENEQFF

v_gene: TRBV5-1
abundance: few
len: 14
j_gene: TRBJ2-5
d_gene: TRBD1
CDR3nt: TGCGCCAGCAGTTACGACAGGGTCCGGGAGACCCAGTACTTC
CDR3aa: CASSYDRVRETQYF

v_gene: TRBV15
abundance: few
len: 15
j_gene: TRBJ2-5
d_gene: TRBD2
CDR3nt: TGTGCCACCAGCAGAGACCGGACTAGTCAAGAGACCCAGTACTTC
CDR3aa: CATSRDRTSQETQYF

v_gene: TRBV2
abundance: .
len: 12
j_gene: TRBJ2-7
d_gene: TRBD1
CDR3nt: TGTGCCAGCAAGGACAGGGGCTACGAGCAGTACTTC
CDR3aa: CASKDRGYEQYF

v_gene: TRBV7-7
abundance: .
len: 15
j_gene: TRBJ2-2
d_gene: TRBD1
CDR3nt: TGTGCCAGCAGCCAATTGACAGGGCTCACCGGGGAGCTGTTTTTT
CDR3aa: CASSQLTGLTGELFF